This T cell receptor (beta chain) is from a study of cytomegalovirus exposure and HLA in healthy donors (dated 2017 in TCRdb). About the study as a whole: An earlier analysis of roughly 610 of the donors reported approximately 260 Gb of sequence data and around 120 million unique TCR beta sequences obtained from about 200 million T cells. Alongside the repertoire data, information on donor age, sex, ethnicity and CMV serostatus was compiled. All discovery cohort repertoires had been generated on a single sequencing platform. An earlier analysis of 587 of the donors applied high-throughput TCR beta sequencing to assess whether each TCR beta V gene segment acted as functional or pseudogenic. A few DR-DQ haplotypes were treated as single units for association and clustering because of strong linkage in the cohort. On average, around 240,000 unique TCR beta nucleotide sequences were sequenced per donor among about 400 genotyped donors of the cohort, with around 19% of those sequences being non-productive. The study profiled the T cell repertoires of around 700 subjects by immunosequencing and related them to cytomegalovirus serostatus. The study aimed to test whether signatures of past pathogen exposure could be identified by cataloging public T cell receptors. In addition to the first cohort of around 670 subjects, a separate validation cohort of approximately 120 different subjects was used. Typing coverage varied by locus: roughly 620-640 donors for A, B, C, DRB1 and DQB1; roughly 510 for DQA1; around 570 for DPA1; roughly 450 for DPB1. Of the 398 genotyped donors, around 81% fell in the genetic ancestry cluster associated with self-reported Caucasian donors. To predict cytomegalovirus infection status, the study combined high-throughput TCR immunosequencing, statistical association of individual TCRs with disease status, and machine learning. An early release that covered around 590 HLA-typed donors contained approximately 320 gigabases of sequencing data and 75 million to 100 million unique TCR sequences. In a later analysis, previously published TCR beta repertoires from 550 to 700 donors were re-analyzed and high-resolution HLA genotyping was added so that TCR occurrence patterns could be studied. Rather than drawing on any new phenotypic data, the later analysis identified candidate immune exposures from TCR beta sequences and the way those sequences occurred across donors. A later genetic analysis took genome-wide SNP genotypes for about three fifths of the 666 donors and used that subset as a discovery cohort. HLA typing included class I and class II loci at four-digit resolution.

Libraries were built with the immunoSEQ multiplex PCR assay. A mixture of 60 forward primers for TCR Vbeta segments and 13 reverse primers for TCR Jbeta segments was used in the multiplex PCR. The CDR3 region of rearranged TCR beta genes was amplified from genomic DNA with a multiplex PCR assay. Amplified TCR beta libraries were sequenced as 87-base-pair reads on the Illumina HiSeq System. In the paper's pipeline: A later analysis tallied some 79 million unique TCR beta chains across the 666 repertoires, and around 12 million of those chains were shared by two or more donors. Raw reads were error-corrected and collapsed into unique sequences with a nearest-neighbor algorithm that merged closely related sequences to remove PCR and sequencing errors. Alignment of CDR3 sequences to IMGT reference sequences was used to assign V, D and J gene segments. For a sequence to be retained, a match of at least six nucleotides was required to both a V gene segment and a J gene segment. Rearrangements were classified as productive when the CDR3 lacked stop codons and remained in frame with V and J, and all other rearrangements were classified as non-productive. CDR3 was defined according to IMGT convention as the region running from the second conserved V-encoded cysteine to the conserved J-encoded phenylalanine. In an earlier analysis of just under 600 of the donors, sequences lacking an unambiguous match to a single V gene segment were excluded. In an earlier analysis of several hundred of the donors, V segments were called functional above 56.7% productive rearrangements and were called segregating when the between-donor standard deviation exceeded 5%. A statistical classification framework was built for diagnosing cytomegalovirus status from the catalog of TCR beta chain sequences. In a later analysis, V and J genes were assigned by comparing TCR nucleotide sequences against IMGT/GENE-DB human TR gene sequences. A later analysis assigned CDR3 sequences and most-parsimonious VDJ recombination scenarios with the TCRdist pipeline. In a later analysis, each TCR beta chain was defined by its CDR3 amino acid sequence together with its V-gene family, and reads without a unique V-gene family were excluded. As a way to deal with suspected cross-contamination and a sequencing artifact, a later analysis dropped hundreds of nucleotide sequences that were highly shared and had low generation probability. In a later analysis, a clonal expansion index for each public chain was calculated from normalized within-repertoire ranks of inferred template counts. In a later analysis, generation probabilities were computed with a VDJ recombination model fitted to out-of-frame rearrangements, and the resulting probabilities were checked against IGoR. In a later analysis, hypergeometric tests were used to score TCR-TCR, TCR-HLA and TCR-CMV co-occurrence, with a repertoire-size bias correction applied to TCR pairs. A later analysis estimated false discovery rates by permuting HLA or CMV assignments 20 times. In a later analysis, co-occurring TCRs were grouped with DBSCAN, and TCRdist sequence similarity was added when clustering was performed within HLA-allele-positive subsets. Repertoires with fewer than 30,000 or more than 120,000 public chains, plus five repertoires with anomalous nucleotide sharing, were excluded from co-occurrence clustering. TCRdb stores this immuneACCESS table with in-frame sequences only. Part of the clones is absent; in the studies checked, under half of the shortfall reflects unresolved V genes, and no reason is known for the rest. V and J calls and clone size are given by that table; D and trimming were obtained from the DNA. The sample table holds 100,000 to 150,000 clones, of which 74% were seen once. The ten largest account for approximately 4% of the sample.

The investigation overall reported the following: Because some donors lacked HLA typing at each locus, the association tests relied only on the typed subset. A later analysis found that TCR association rates varied across HLA loci, with DRB1 alleles showing the most associated TCRs and HLA-C alleles the fewest. An association between a missense DCLRE1C variant and V-gene and J-gene trimming of TCR beta chains was found in a later genetic analysis and replicated in an independent cohort. In an earlier analysis of some 500 of the donors, most TCR beta V segments were observed in productive rearrangements about 90% or about 30% of the time, broadly matching IMGT annotations. The 87-base-pair reads could not distinguish some IMGT-functional V segments, including TRBV6-2 and TRBV6-3, so those segments were excluded. The cohort was sequenced for TCR beta chains only, and without alpha or paired-chain data the features that could be detected were limited. A further reported finding was that TCR beta sequences accurately predicted the HLA-A and HLA-B alleles for most subjects in the first cohort. A later analysis found that HLA-associated TCR beta chains were more clonally expanded and had lower generation probabilities than equally common non-associated chains. Correlated functional status among segregating V segments might reflect linkage disequilibrium, but an unknown experimental factor could not be ruled out. Specific HLA alleles were associated with 15,000 to 20,000 TCR beta sequences at a false discovery rate of 0.05 in a later analysis. For the cohort, immune exposure information was limited to CMV serostatus. A later analysis reported that several top co-occurrence clusters appeared linked to parvovirus B19, influenza, CMV and Epstein-Barr virus. It was suggested by the authors that the approach could potentially be generalized to other disease states and immunological phenotypes. While some public TCRs were present in many individuals, most TCR sequences turned up only very rarely across donors. The classifier was reported to diagnose cytomegalovirus status with high specificity and sensitivity in both the original cohort and the validation cohort. A cluster of highly shared sequence variants was judged likely to represent a technical artifact of the sequencing pipeline. Because counts were too low, under 20 rarely observed V segments, including chromosome 9 orphons, were left out of the earlier analysis of 587 of the donors. A later genetic analysis reported fewer N-insertions in productive TCRs among donors in an Asian-associated ancestry cluster than the roughly 650-donor mean. The study gave a list of about 160 TCR beta chains associated with cytomegalovirus. Three of the identified cytomegalovirus-associated TCR beta chains were confirmed in vitro to be specific for cytomegalovirus antigens. Assigning TCR associations to individual alleles was difficult when HLA alleles, especially DR and DQ, strongly co-occurred. A later analysis found that most CMV-associated TCR beta chains appeared HLA-restricted, with HLA associations seemingly driven largely by CMV exposure. The presence/absence analyses assumed that sequencing depth was roughly uniform across donors, and that assumption may not be true.

The cohort comprised 666 healthy bone marrow donors. At the time of sampling, all cohort members were nominally healthy, though unrecorded immune exposures were likely present. The donor was CMV seropositive and belonged to the group of 270 or so seropositive cohort members. Every donor gave a peripheral blood sample, and the peripheral blood mononuclear cells from that sample were used for TCR beta sequencing. Genomic DNA extraction from the blood cell samples was performed with the Qiagen DNeasy Blood Extraction Kit. Points on this clone: Its antigen has not been determined. Base qualities are missing; no much larger clone stands one base away.

Trimmed from V: 0 bases; trimmed from J: 6 bases; junction bases lacking a gene match: 5. Sequences SGHRS (CDR1) and YFSETQ (CDR2) are obtained from the germline V gene. The CDR3, from cysteine to phenylalanine, totals 15 residues. Only the CDR3 part of the read is kept: 45 bases, read in frame from the first base. This TCR was sampled from a man aged 40-50 years in good health and CMV-seropositive. The chain uses TRBV5-1 and TRBJ1-2, with 10 bases matching TRBD1. The material sequenced was PBMCs. The CDR3 region has the sequence CASSLVAGTGDGYTF. The nucleotides are TGCGCCAGCAGCTTGGTGGCCGGGACAGGGGATGGCTACACCTTC.